The 6 T cell receptor beta chains below come from one sample, sequenced in a study of T cell repertoires in cytomegalovirus infection. TCRdb re-called the reads with MiXCR, one entry per CDR3 protein. The table includes over 150,000 distinct CDR3 sequences, about 15% detected once. The sample taken for sequencing was PBMCs. The receptor source for this set is a human donor in good health (CMV status not recorded). Some clones in this sample may be carry-over from other donors' samples.

This clonotype was counted a few times. DNA for the CDR3: TGTGCCAGCAGCGGGACGGGACAGGGATTTTATGGCTACACCTTC. This sequence encodes CASSGTGQGFYGYTF. The rearrangement links TRBV9 to TRBJ1-2; 9 nucleotides match TRBD1. Germline CDR1 reads SGDLS; CDR2 reads YYNGEE. The length of the CDR3 is 15 residues. V was pared by 3 bases and J by 5 bases, with 8 bases of the junction left unmatched.

This clonotype has more than one count but fewer than ten. The V call is TRBV5-6, the J call TRBJ1-5; the D gene is possibly TRBD1 (5 bases). CDR1 and CDR2 from the germline V gene are SGHDT and YYEEEE. Trimming cost V 0 bases and J 1 base, with 8 bases left between them. The CDR3 length is 15 residues. The CDR3 protein is CASSLAGASNQPQHF. CDR3 DNA sequence: TGTGCCAGCAGCTTGGCTGGGGCGAGCAATCAGCCCCAGCATTTT.

This clonotype has ten or more counts. This rearrangement joins TRBV7-8 to TRBJ1-2; 9 nucleotides match TRBD1. V lost 3 bases, J lost 6 bases, and 8 bases stayed unmatched. The germline V gene encodes CDR1 SGHVS and CDR2 FQNEAQ. This CDR3 contains 15 residues. This chain's CDR3 is CASSLGLDRGDGYTF. For the CDR3, the DNA is TGTGCCAGCAGCTTGGGATTAGACAGGGGGGATGGCTACACCTTC.

This clonotype has more than one count but fewer than ten. The V and J genes are TRBV6-5 and TRBJ1-4; no reliable D call. Germline V gene sequence: CDR1 MNHEY, CDR2 SVGAGI. This CDR3 contains 14 residues. Trimming took off 2 bases at V and 5 bases at J, with 9 bases between the two ends. CDR3 in amino acids: CASSYGRGNEKLFF. The CDR3 region has the DNA TGTGCCAGCAGTTACGGGCGAGGGAATGAAAAACTGTTTTTT.

This clonotype has at least ten counts. The chain employs TRBV7-8 and TRBJ2-1, with TRBD2 matching 9 bases. With 1 base clipped from V and 10 bases from J, the junction kept 8 bases outside the gene matches. The CDR3 covers 15 residues. The germline CDR1 and CDR2 sequences are SGHVS and FQNEAQ. The CDR3: CASSLVISGGQEQFF. CDR3 bases: TGTGCCAGCAGCTTAGTGATTAGCGGGGGACAGGAGCAGTTCTTC.

The rearrangement joins TRBV12-5 to TRBJ1-1; the match to TRBD1 covers 9 bases. CDR1 and CDR2 from the germline V gene are LGHNT and FRNRAP. J was trimmed by 4 bases and V by 9 bases; bases with no gene match: 12. The CDR3 sequence is 15 residues long. CDR3 in DNA: TGTGCTAGAGGGGGACAGGGTCGGGAGGGCACTGAAGCTTTCTTT. As protein: CARGGQGREGTEAFF.